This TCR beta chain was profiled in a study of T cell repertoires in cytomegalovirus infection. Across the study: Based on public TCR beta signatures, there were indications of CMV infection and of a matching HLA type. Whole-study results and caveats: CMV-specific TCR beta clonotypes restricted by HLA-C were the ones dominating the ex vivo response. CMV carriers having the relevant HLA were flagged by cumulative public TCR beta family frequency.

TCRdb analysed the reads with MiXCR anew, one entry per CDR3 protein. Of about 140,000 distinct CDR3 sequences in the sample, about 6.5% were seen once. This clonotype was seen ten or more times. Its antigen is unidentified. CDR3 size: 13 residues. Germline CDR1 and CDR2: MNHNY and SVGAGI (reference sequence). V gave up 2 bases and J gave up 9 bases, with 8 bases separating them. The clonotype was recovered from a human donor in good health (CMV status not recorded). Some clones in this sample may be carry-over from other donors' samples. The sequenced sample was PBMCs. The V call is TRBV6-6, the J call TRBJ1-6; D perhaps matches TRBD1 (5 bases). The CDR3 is CASSYQDSSPLHF. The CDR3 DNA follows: TGTGCCAGCAGTTACCAAGACAGTTCACCCCTCCACTTT.